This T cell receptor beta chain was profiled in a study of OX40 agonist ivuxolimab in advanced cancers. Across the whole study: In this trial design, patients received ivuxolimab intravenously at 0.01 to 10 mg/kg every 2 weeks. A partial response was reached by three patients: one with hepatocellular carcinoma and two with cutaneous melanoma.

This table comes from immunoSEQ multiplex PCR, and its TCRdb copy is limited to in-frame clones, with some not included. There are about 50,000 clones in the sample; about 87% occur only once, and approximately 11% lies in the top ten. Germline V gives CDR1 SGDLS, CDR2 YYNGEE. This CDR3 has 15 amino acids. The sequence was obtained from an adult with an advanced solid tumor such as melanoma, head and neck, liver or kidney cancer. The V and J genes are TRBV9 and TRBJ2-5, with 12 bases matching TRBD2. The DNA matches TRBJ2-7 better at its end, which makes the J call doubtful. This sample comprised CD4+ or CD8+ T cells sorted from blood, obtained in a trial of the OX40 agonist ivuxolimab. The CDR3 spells CASSVASGRAYEQYF. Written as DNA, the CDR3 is TGTGCCAGCAGCGTCGCTAGCGGGAGGGCCTACGAGCAGTACTTC.